Listed below are T cell receptor beta chains from one sample, sequenced in a study of OX40 agonist ivuxolimab in advanced cancers. Sequencing was performed with immunoSEQ multiplex PCR; in TCRdb, only in-frame clones are kept and a portion is missing. The data contain about 55,000 clones, 70% to 90% of them singletons. This specimen consisted of CD4+ or CD8+ T cells sorted from blood, obtained in a trial of the OX40 agonist ivuxolimab. These receptors all stem from an adult with an advanced solid tumor such as melanoma, head and neck, liver or kidney cancer. The CDR3 runs from the conserved cysteine through the conserved F or W. The D gene is left open where the match is weak. Only some rows state a clone size, as once, few, many or a class for expanded clones.

d_gene: NA
j_gene: TRBJ1-1
v_gene: TRBV7-9
abundance: NA
CDR3nt: TGTGCCAGCAGCTTAGTGCGGGTTCGCGGCACTGAAGCTTTCTTT
CDR3aa: CASSLVRVRGTEAFF

d_gene: NA
j_gene: TRBJ2-6
v_gene: TRBV28
abundance: NA
CDR3nt: TGTGCCAGCAGTTTTTGGACGCTAGGGAAGGCTGGGGCCAACGTCCTGACTTTC
CDR3aa: CASSFWTLGKAGANVLTF

d_gene: TRBD2
j_gene: TRBJ2-1
v_gene: TRBV5-1
abundance: NA
CDR3nt: TGCGCCAGCAGCCCAGGACTAGCGCCATCAAATGAGCAGTTCTTC
CDR3aa: CASSPGLAPSNEQFF

d_gene: TRBD1
j_gene: TRBJ1-1
v_gene: TRBV29-1
abundance: NA
CDR3nt: TGCAGCGTTGCGGACAGGGCTCATACTGAAGCTTTCTTT
CDR3aa: CSVADRAHTEAFF

d_gene: NA
j_gene: TRBJ1-2
v_gene: TRBV2
abundance: medium-sized
CDR3nt: TGTGCCAGCAGTGAAGCCTCATCCGGGACCCATGGCTACACCTTC
CDR3aa: CASSEASSGTHGYTF

d_gene: TRBD1
j_gene: TRBJ1-4
v_gene: TRBV11-2
abundance: NA
CDR3nt: TGTGCCAGCAGCCCCGCGGGGACAGCTAATGAAAAACTGTTTTTT
CDR3aa: CASSPAGTANEKLFF

d_gene: NA
j_gene: TRBJ2-3
v_gene: TRBV12-2
abundance: NA
CDR3nt: TGTGCAAGTCGCTTAGCGCCCGGAGAGACAGATACGCAGTATTTT
CDR3aa: CASRLAPGETDTQYF

d_gene: NA
j_gene: TRBJ2-2
v_gene: TRBV7-9
abundance: NA
CDR3nt: TGTGCCAGCAGCTTAGTAGCGGTACTTGAAGAGCTGTTTTTT
CDR3aa: CASSLVAVLEELFF

d_gene: TRBD2
j_gene: TRBJ2-1
v_gene: TRBV6-5
abundance: NA
CDR3nt: TGTGCCAGCAGTCGGGGACTAGGGGGGAACAATGAGCAGTTCTTC
CDR3aa: CASSRGLGGNNEQFF

d_gene: TRBD1
j_gene: TRBJ2-7
v_gene: TRBV11-2
abundance: NA
CDR3nt: TGTGCCAGCAGCTTAGGACAGGGGTCCCTAACCTACGAGCAGTACTTC
CDR3aa: CASSLGQGSLTYEQYF

d_gene: NA
j_gene: TRBJ1-1
v_gene: TRBV19
abundance: NA
CDR3nt: TGTGCCAGTAGTATATCGGGGGGGACGAACACTGAAGCTTTCTTT
CDR3aa: CASSISGGTNTEAFF

d_gene: NA
j_gene: TRBJ1-2
v_gene: TRBV28
abundance: once
CDR3nt: TGTGCCAGCAGTTCCGGGACGCGGGGGGCCTATGGCTACACCTTC
CDR3aa: CASSSGTRGAYGYTF

d_gene: NA
j_gene: TRBJ1-4
v_gene: TRBV5-1
abundance: NA
CDR3nt: TGCGCCAGCAGCTTGGTCGGGGGTTGGACTAATGAAAAACTGTTTTTT
CDR3aa: CASSLVGGWTNEKLFF

d_gene: TRBD1
j_gene: TRBJ2-5
v_gene: TRBV11-2
abundance: once
CDR3nt: TGTGCCAGCGGGACAGGCTCACAAGAGACCCAGTACTTC
CDR3aa: CASGTGSQETQYF

d_gene: TRBD1
j_gene: TRBJ2-1
v_gene: TRBV10-3
abundance: NA
CDR3nt: TGTGCCATCAGTGCGAACAGGGGCCCCTACAATGAGCAGTTCTTC
CDR3aa: CAISANRGPYNEQFF

d_gene: NA
j_gene: TRBJ1-6
v_gene: TRBV5-6
abundance: NA
CDR3nt: TGTGCCAGCAGCCCAGGACACCTAACAATAAATTCACCCCTCCACTTT
CDR3aa: CASSPGHLTINSPLHF

d_gene: NA
j_gene: TRBJ2-2
v_gene: TRBV11-2
abundance: few
CDR3nt: TGTGCCAGCAGCCTCCGACAAACGCCCGGGGAGCTGTTTTTT
CDR3aa: CASSLRQTPGELFF

d_gene: TRBD1
j_gene: TRBJ1-4
v_gene: TRBV2
abundance: NA
CDR3nt: TGTGCCAGCAGTGGAGGGACAGGGAGGGAAAAACTGTTTTTT
CDR3aa: CASSGGTGREKLFF

d_gene: TRBD2
j_gene: TRBJ2-5
v_gene: TRBV5-4
abundance: NA
CDR3nt: TGTGCCAGCAGCTTGGCCGCTAGCGGAGAGACCCAGTACTTC
CDR3aa: CASSLAASGETQYF

d_gene: TRBD1
j_gene: TRBJ1-5
v_gene: TRBV28
abundance: NA
CDR3nt: TGTGCCAGCAGTTTCAGGCGACAGGGAGGCAATCAGCCCCAGCATTTT
CDR3aa: CASSFRRQGGNQPQHF

d_gene: TRBD2
j_gene: TRBJ2-7
v_gene: TRBV4-2
abundance: once
CDR3nt: TGTGCCAGCAGCCAAGACGGACTAGCGGGCGATAGCTCCTACGAGCAGTACTTC
CDR3aa: CASSQDGLAGDSSYEQYF

d_gene: TRBD2
j_gene: TRBJ2-7
v_gene: TRBV2
abundance: once
CDR3nt: TGTGCCTGCCACCCGAAGCTAGCGGGAGACCCACGCCAGTACTTC
CDR3aa: CACHPKLAGDPRQYF

d_gene: NA
j_gene: TRBJ1-4
v_gene: TRBV6-1
abundance: NA
CDR3nt: TGTGCCAGCAGCCACAGGGCCCCTAATGAAAAACTGTTTTTT
CDR3aa: CASSHRAPNEKLFF

d_gene: NA
j_gene: TRBJ2-5
v_gene: TRBV4-1
abundance: NA
CDR3nt: TGCGCCAGCAGCCAATCCGGGGTGACCTTGGAGACCCAGTACTTC
CDR3aa: CASSQSGVTLETQYF

d_gene: NA
j_gene: TRBJ1-2
v_gene: TRBV19
abundance: NA
CDR3nt: TGTGCCAGTTCGCAGGAGTCAAACTATGGCTACACCTTC
CDR3aa: CASSQESNYGYTF

d_gene: TRBD2
j_gene: TRBJ2-1
v_gene: TRBV30
abundance: few
CDR3nt: TGTGCCTGGAGTACCACACCGGGACTAGCGGGGGTCCAAGACAATGAGCAGTTCTTC
CDR3aa: CAWSTTPGLAGVQDNEQFF

d_gene: NA
j_gene: TRBJ2-7
v_gene: TRBV6-5
abundance: NA
CDR3nt: TGTGCCAGCAGTTATTCGGTAACCTACGAGCAGTACTTC
CDR3aa: CASSYSVTYEQYF

d_gene: NA
j_gene: TRBJ1-6
v_gene: TRBV28
abundance: NA
CDR3nt: TGTGCCAGCAGTCCTGGGTCGGGGAATAATTCACCCCTCCACTTT
CDR3aa: CASSPGSGNNSPLHF

d_gene: TRBD2
j_gene: TRBJ2-5
v_gene: TRBV18
abundance: NA
CDR3nt: TGTGCCAGCTCACCACTAATGGGGAGGGAAGAGACCCAGTACTTC
CDR3aa: CASSPLMGREETQYF

d_gene: TRBD2
j_gene: TRBJ2-1
v_gene: TRBV5-1
abundance: NA
CDR3nt: TGCGCCAGCAGCCCGGCTAGCGGGAGCTTATTGAATGAGCAGTTCTTC
CDR3aa: CASSPASGSLLNEQFF

d_gene: NA
j_gene: TRBJ1-4
v_gene: TRBV25-1
abundance: NA
CDR3nt: TGTGCCAGCAGTAGTACAGGGCTCGAAAAACTGTTTTTT
CDR3aa: CASSSTGLEKLFF

d_gene: NA
j_gene: TRBJ2-3
v_gene: TRBV28
abundance: NA
CDR3nt: TGTGCCAGCAGGCGGACCGGCACAGATACGCAGTATTTT
CDR3aa: CASRRTGTDTQYF

d_gene: NA
j_gene: TRBJ1-2
v_gene: TRBV18
abundance: once
CDR3nt: TGTGCCAGCTCATCAACTAGCTATGGCTACACCTTC
CDR3aa: CASSSTSYGYTF

d_gene: TRBD1
j_gene: TRBJ2-7
v_gene: TRBV28
abundance: NA
CDR3nt: TGTGCCACCCGGACAGGGGGCCGGTACGAGCAGTACTTC
CDR3aa: CATRTGGRYEQYF

d_gene: NA
j_gene: TRBJ1-1
v_gene: TRBV12-5
abundance: NA
CDR3nt: TGTGCTAGTGGTTGGACGACAGACACTGAAGCTTTCTTT
CDR3aa: CASGWTTDTEAFF

d_gene: TRBD2
j_gene: TRBJ2-7
v_gene: TRBV27
abundance: NA
CDR3nt: TGTGCCAGCAGTTTCCTTGATAGCGGGAGATCCTACGAGCAGTACTTC
CDR3aa: CASSFLDSGRSYEQYF

d_gene: NA
j_gene: TRBJ1-1
v_gene: TRBV11-2
abundance: once
CDR3nt: TGTGCCAGCAGCTCGGGACCCAGTTTTAAAGCTTTCTTT
CDR3aa: CASSSGPSFKAFF